Following are 20 T cell receptor beta chains from one sample sequenced in a study of shared clonotypes between healthy human individuals. TCRdb's table, derived via immunoSEQ multiplex PCR, lists solely in-frame clones and lacks some. The data contain approximately 980,000 clones, 76% of them singletons. Sequencing was performed on memory CD4+ T cells sorted from blood. The subset is: CD45RA-negative fraction. The source of these receptors is a man aged 18 to 35 in good health.

This clone was observed a handful of times. This rearrangement joins TRBV19 to TRBJ1-5, with unresolved D. The CDR3 runs to 16 residues. The germline V gene has CDR1 LNHDA and CDR2 SQIVND (reference sequence). The germline V and J ends were trimmed by 4 bases and 1 base, with 14 bases remaining between them. CDR3 protein: CASSNRSVGSNQPQHF. The DNA for the CDR3 is TGTGCCAGTAGTAATCGAAGTGTCGGCAGCAATCAGCCCCAGCATTTT.

This clone came up many times. Other DNA sequences in this specimen translate into the identical CDR3. The chain combines TRBV5-6 with TRBJ2-3; D is uncertain. Trimming left V 1 base short and J 1 base short, with 4 bases between. The CDR3 is 13 residues long. Germline V CDR1 and CDR2: SGHDT, YYEEEE. DNA of the CDR3: TGTGCCAGCAGCTTGAAGGGCACAGATACGCAGTATTTT. Its translation is CASSLKGTDTQYF.

The chain couples TRBV5-4 to TRBJ1-1; D unresolved. The V gene's germline CDR1 is SGHNT and CDR2 YYREEE (reference sequence). V was pared by 3 bases and J by 0 bases, with 6 bases between. This CDR3 is 13 amino acids long. CDR3 nucleotide sequence: TGTGCCAGCAGCTCCGGCCTGAACACTGAAGCTTTCTTT. This translates into CASSSGLNTEAFF.

The chain combines TRBV5-4 with TRBJ2-3; unclear D gene. From germline, CDR1 is SGHNT and CDR2 YYREEE (reference sequence). The CDR3 is made up of 15 amino acids. Trimming shortened V by 3 bases and J by 1 base, and 12 bases separated the two germline ends. The CDR3 region is CASSSTFSGTDTQYF. The DNA of the CDR3 is TGTGCCAGCAGCTCAACCTTCTCGGGCACAGATACGCAGTATTTT.

This chain connects TRBV5-1 to TRBJ2-7; a possible D gene is TRBD2 (6 bases). With 0 bases removed from V and 2 bases from J, the gap between germline ends came to 15 bases. Germline V gene sequence: CDR1 SGHRS, CDR2 YFSETQ. The CDR3 extends over 16 amino acids. The CDR3 protein is CASSLAVSSATYEQYF. CDR3 DNA: TGCGCCAGCAGCTTGGCGGTTTCTAGCGCTACCTACGAGCAGTACTTC. Filled out from reference TRBV5-1 and TRBJ2-7, the complete variable domain reads KAGVTQTPRYLIKTRGQQVTLSCSPISGHRSVSWYQQTPGQGLQFLFEYFSETQRNKGNFPGRFSGRQFSNSRSEMNVSTLELGDSALYLCASSLAVSSATYEQYFGPGTRLTVT.

About this clone itself: Other DNA sequences in this specimen translate into the identical CDR3. J is TRBJ1-2 and V is TRBV7-2; no clear D gene. Germline CDR1 reads SGHTA; CDR2 reads FQGNSA. The CDR3 is made up of 12 amino acids. The V end lost 1 base, the J end lost 5 bases, and 5 bases lay between the germline ends. The CDR3 is CASSLDGYGYTF. As DNA, the CDR3 is TGTGCCAGCAGCTTAGATGGGTATGGCTACACCTTC.

The rearrangement joins TRBV13 to TRBJ1-3; D is unclear. Trimming left V 1 base short and J 0 bases short, with 7 bases between. This CDR3 has 15 amino acids. Germline CDR1 is PRHDT and CDR2 is FYEKMQ (reference sequence). Written as DNA, the CDR3 is TGTGCCAGCAGCTTAGACAGCAGCTCTGGAAACACCATATATTTT. Translated: CASSLDSSSGNTIYF.

The chain employs TRBV4-2 and TRBJ2-1; 15 nucleotides line up with TRBD2. After removal of 0 bases from V and 3 bases from J, the junction contained 6 bases not matched to a gene. CDR1 is LGHNA, CDR2 YNFKEQ, per germline. The CDR3 has 19 residues. CDR3 nucleotides: TGTGCCAGCAGCCAAGATAGGGGACTAGCGGGAGGATACTACAATGAGCAGTTCTTC. Encoded protein: CASSQDRGLAGGYYNEQFF.

This clone was counted ten times or more. The chain couples TRBV28 to TRBJ1-6, with D unresolved. V dropped 5 bases and J dropped 8 bases, with 10 bases sitting between them. The CDR3 is made up of 13 amino acids. Germline values: CDR1 MDHEN, CDR2 SYDVKM. The CDR3 bases are TGTGCCAGCAGTGTCTCTTCCTATTCACCCCTCCACTTT. Translated: CASSVSSYSPLHF.

V gene TRBV5-1 combines with J gene TRBJ1-4, with D possibly TRBD1 on 5 matching bases. The ends were cut back, 4 bases at V and 3 bases at J, with 19 bases in the middle. The CDR3 loop spans 17 amino acids. Germline CDR1 is SGHRS and CDR2 is YFSETQ. CDR3 amino acids: CASSPGRWGEANEKLFF. In nucleotides, the CDR3 is TGCGCCAGCAGCCCCGGTCGGTGGGGCGAGGCTAATGAAAAACTGTTTTTT.

Of note for this clone: At the DNA level, this CDR3 is encoded by other sequences in the same sample as well. This sequence joins TRBV30 and TRBJ2-1; the D gene is possibly TRBD2 (6 bases). CDR1 and CDR2 from the germline V gene are GTSNPN and SVGIG (reference sequence). V lost 3 bases and J lost 0, with 6 bases in between. The CDR3 extends over 13 amino acids. DNA for the CDR3: TGTGCCTGGAGCGGGAGCTCCTACAATGAGCAGTTCTTC. Its translation is CAWSGSSYNEQFF.

The chain employs TRBV5-1 and TRBJ2-7, with D perhaps TRBD2 (5 bases). Germline CDR1 reads SGHRS; CDR2 reads YFSETQ. The CDR3 extends over 13 amino acids. V lost 3 bases and J 6 bases, leaving 13 bases between the germline ends. CDR3 sequence reads: CASSWVPGSEQYF. CDR3 DNA sequence: TGCGCCAGCAGCTGGGTTCCGGGAAGCGAGCAGTACTTC.

The table lists this clone with a count of one. This chain uses TRBV19 with TRBJ2-1; 12 bases line up with TRBD2. CDR3 length: 15 residues. After removal of 6 bases from V and 2 bases from J, the junction contained 2 bases not matched to a gene. Germline CDR1 reads LNHDA; CDR2 reads SQIVND (reference sequence). CDR3 nucleotide sequence: TGTGCCAGTAGGCTAGCGGGGGGGCCCTACAATGAGCAGTTCTTC. Translation gives CASRLAGGPYNEQFF.

As for this clone: Other DNA sequences in the same sample also yield this CDR3. The rearrangement joins TRBV19 to TRBJ2-5; 7 positions agree with TRBD1. Trimming cost V 6 bases and J 1 base; bases outside gene matches: 2. The CDR3 extends over 13 amino acids. The germline V gene has CDR1 LNHDA and CDR2 SQIVND (reference sequence). For the CDR3, the DNA is TGTGCCAGTAGGAACAGGGGCCAAGAGACCCAGTACTTC. Its protein product is CASRNRGQETQYF.

The chain couples TRBV7-2 to TRBJ2-5, with 7 bases fitting TRBD2. Germline V gene data show CDR1 as SGHTA and CDR2 as FQGNSA. V lost 7 bases to trimming and J lost 5 bases; unmatched junction nucleotides: 10. The CDR3 extends over 14 amino acids. CDR3 bases: TGTGCCAGCACCCCTGGGACTATTCTGGAGACCCAGTACTTC. Protein: CASTPGTILETQYF.

The J gene is TRBJ2-1, the V gene TRBV7-2; D possibly uses TRBD1 or TRBD2 (5 bases each). Germline assignment: CDR1 SGHTA and CDR2 FQGNSA. The CDR3 sequence is 15 residues long. Trimming cost V 5 bases and J 9 bases, with 20 bases left between them. CDR3 bases: TGTGCCAGCAGCGCCTCCGGGACGGCAACAGCTGAGCAGTTCTTC. It encodes CASSASGTATAEQFF. Drawing the rest from reference TRBV7-2 and TRBJ2-1, the complete variable domain is GAGVSQSPSNKVTEKGKDVELRCDPISGHTALYWYRQSLGQGLEFLIYFQGNSAPDKSGLPSDRFSAERTGGSVSTLTIQRTQQEDSAVYLCASSASGTATAEQFFGPGTRLTVL.

The genes are TRBV28 and TRBJ1-2; the D gene is possibly TRBD1 (5 bases). The CDR3 extends over 17 amino acids. Germline assignment: CDR1 MDHEN and CDR2 SYDVKM. V lost 4 bases and J 3 bases, leaving 21 bases between the germline ends. The DNA for the CDR3 is TGTGCCAGCAGTTCGGGGATATCTCAGGGAGACCACTATGGCTACACCTTC. It specifies CASSSGISQGDHYGYTF.

This chain connects TRBV6-5 to TRBJ2-2; D tentatively reads TRBD1 or TRBD2 (5 bases each). Germline assignment: CDR1 MNHEY and CDR2 SVGAGI. With 9 bases removed from V and 0 bases from J, the gap between germline ends came to 11 bases. The CDR3 consists of 14 residues. The CDR3: CASGTDPNTGELFF. The CDR3 DNA follows: TGTGCCAGTGGGACCGACCCGAACACCGGGGAGCTGTTTTTT.

The V and J genes are TRBV11-3 and TRBJ2-1; TRBD2 aligns across 8 bases. V gave up 2 bases and J gave up 0 bases; unmatched junction bases: 3. This CDR3 contains 16 residues. The germline V gene has CDR1 SGHNT and CDR2 YENEEA. The CDR3, as DNA: TGTGCCAGCAGCTTATCGGGGGGGACCTCCTACAATGAGCAGTTCTTC. Encoded protein: CASSLSGGTSYNEQFF.

The chain uses TRBV9 and TRBJ2-2; 11 bases line up with TRBD2. V trimming: 0 bases; J trimming: 6 bases; junction bases outside the gene matches: 7. The V gene's germline CDR1 is SGDLS and CDR2 YYNGEE. The CDR3 sequence is 17 residues long. The CDR3 DNA reads TGTGCCAGCAGCGTAGCACTAGCGGGAGCAAGTGCCGGGGAGCTGTTTTTT. It yields the protein CASSVALAGASAGELFF.